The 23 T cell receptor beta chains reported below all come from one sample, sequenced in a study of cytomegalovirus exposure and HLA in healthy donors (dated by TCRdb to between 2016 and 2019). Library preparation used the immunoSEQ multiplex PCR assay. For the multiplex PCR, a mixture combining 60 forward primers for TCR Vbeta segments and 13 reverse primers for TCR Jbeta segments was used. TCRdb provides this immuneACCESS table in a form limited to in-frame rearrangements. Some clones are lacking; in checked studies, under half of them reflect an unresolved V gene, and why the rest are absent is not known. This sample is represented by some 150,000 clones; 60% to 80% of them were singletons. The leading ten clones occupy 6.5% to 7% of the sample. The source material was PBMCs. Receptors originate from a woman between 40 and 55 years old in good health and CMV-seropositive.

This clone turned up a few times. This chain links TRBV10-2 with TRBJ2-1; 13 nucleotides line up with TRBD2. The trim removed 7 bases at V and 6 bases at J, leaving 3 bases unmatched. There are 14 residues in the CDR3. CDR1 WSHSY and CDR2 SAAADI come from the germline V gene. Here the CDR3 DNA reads TGCGCCAGCAAGCGGACTAGCGGGGGCAATGAGCAGTTCTTC. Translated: CASKRTSGGNEQFF.

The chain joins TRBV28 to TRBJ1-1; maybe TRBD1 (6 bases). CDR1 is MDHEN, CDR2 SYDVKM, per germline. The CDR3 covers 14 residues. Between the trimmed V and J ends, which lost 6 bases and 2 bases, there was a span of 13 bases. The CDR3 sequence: CASRPRTANTEAFF. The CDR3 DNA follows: TGTGCCAGCAGGCCGCGGACAGCCAACACTGAAGCTTTCTTT.

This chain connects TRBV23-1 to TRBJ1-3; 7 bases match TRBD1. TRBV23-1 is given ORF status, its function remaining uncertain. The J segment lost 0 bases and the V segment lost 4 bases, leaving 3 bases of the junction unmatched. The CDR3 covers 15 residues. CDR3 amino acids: CASSRDSTSGNTIYF. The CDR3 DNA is TGCGCCAGCAGTCGGGACAGCACCTCTGGAAACACCATATATTTT.

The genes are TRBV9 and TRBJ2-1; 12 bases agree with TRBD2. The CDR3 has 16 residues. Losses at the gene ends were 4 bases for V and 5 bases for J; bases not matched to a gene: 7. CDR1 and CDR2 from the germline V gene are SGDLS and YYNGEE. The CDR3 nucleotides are TGTGCCAGCAGCCATTCTAGCGGGGGGGGGAACAATGAGCAGTTCTTC. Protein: CASSHSSGGGNNEQFF. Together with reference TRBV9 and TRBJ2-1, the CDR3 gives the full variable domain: DSGVTQTPKHLITATGQRVTLRCSPRSGDLSVYWYQQSLDQGLQFLIQYYNGEERAKGNILERFSAQQFPDLHSELNLSSLELGDSALYFCASSHSSGGGNNEQFFGPGTRLTVL.

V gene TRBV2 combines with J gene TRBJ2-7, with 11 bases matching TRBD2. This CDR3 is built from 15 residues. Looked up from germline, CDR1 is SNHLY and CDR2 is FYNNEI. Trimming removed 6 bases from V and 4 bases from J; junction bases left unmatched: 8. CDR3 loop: CASRPTSGAGYEQYF. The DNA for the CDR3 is TGTGCCAGCAGGCCGACTAGCGGGGCTGGGTACGAGCAGTACTTC.

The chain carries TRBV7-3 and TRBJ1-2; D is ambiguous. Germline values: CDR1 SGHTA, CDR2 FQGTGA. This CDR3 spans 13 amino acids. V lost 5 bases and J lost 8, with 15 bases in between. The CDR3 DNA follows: TGTGCCAGCAGCCCCCTCGGGGATCGAGGCTACACCTTC. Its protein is CASSPLGDRGYTF. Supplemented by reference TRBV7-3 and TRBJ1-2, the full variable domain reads GAGVSQTPSNKVTEKGKYVELRCDPISGHTALYWYRQSLGQGPEFLIYFQGTGAADDSGLPNDRFFAVRPEGSVSTLKIQRTERGDSAVYLCASSPLGDRGYTFGSGTRLTVV.

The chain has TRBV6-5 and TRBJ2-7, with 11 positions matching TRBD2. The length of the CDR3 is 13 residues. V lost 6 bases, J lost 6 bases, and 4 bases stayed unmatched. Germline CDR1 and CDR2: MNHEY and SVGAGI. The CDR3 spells CASRPGLAGEQYF. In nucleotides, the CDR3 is TGTGCCAGCAGGCCCGGACTAGCGGGCGAGCAGTACTTC.

The CDR3 DNA reads as TGTGCCAGCAGCTTAGCGGAGACTAGCGACAATGAGCAGTTCTTC. Translating gives CASSLAETSDNEQFF. The chain joins TRBV7-9 to TRBJ2-1, with 8 bases lining up with TRBD2. After removal of 0 bases from V and 5 bases from J, the junction contained 3 bases not matched to a gene. CDR1 is SEHNR and CDR2 is FQNEAQ in the germline V gene (reference sequence). CDR3 length: 15 residues.

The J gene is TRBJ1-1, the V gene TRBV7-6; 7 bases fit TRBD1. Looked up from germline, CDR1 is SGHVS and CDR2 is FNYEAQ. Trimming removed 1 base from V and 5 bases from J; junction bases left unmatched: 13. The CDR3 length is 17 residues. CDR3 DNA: TGTGCCAGCAGCTTAGTTGGGACAGACCTTGAGGGGACTGAAGCTTTCTTT. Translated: CASSLVGTDLEGTEAFF.

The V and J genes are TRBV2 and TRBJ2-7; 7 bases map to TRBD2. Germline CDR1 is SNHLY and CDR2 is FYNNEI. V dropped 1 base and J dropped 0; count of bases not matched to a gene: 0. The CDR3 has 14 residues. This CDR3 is CASSEGDYSYEQYF. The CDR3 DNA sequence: TGTGCCAGCAGTGAAGGGGACTACTCCTACGAGCAGTACTTC.

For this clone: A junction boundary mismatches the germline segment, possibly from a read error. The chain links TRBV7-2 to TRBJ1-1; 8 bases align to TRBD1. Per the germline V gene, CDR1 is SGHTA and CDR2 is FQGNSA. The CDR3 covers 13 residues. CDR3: CASTLRTGTEAFF. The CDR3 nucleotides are TGTGCCAGCACCTTAAGGACAGGGACTGAAGCTTTCTTT.

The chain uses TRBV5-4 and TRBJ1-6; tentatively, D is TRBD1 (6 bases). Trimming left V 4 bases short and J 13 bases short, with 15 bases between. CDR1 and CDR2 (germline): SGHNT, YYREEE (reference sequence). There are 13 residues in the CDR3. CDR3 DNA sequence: TGTGCCAGCAGCACTCAACAGGGTGTTCCCCTCCACTTT. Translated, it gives CASSTQQGVPLHF.

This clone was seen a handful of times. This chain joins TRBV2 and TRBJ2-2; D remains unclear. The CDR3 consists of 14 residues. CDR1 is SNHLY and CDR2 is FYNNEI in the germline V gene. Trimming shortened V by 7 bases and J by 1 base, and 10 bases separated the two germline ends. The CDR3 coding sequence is TGTGCCAGCAAGGCGGCACAGAACACCGGGGAGCTGTTTTTT. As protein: CASKAAQNTGELFF.

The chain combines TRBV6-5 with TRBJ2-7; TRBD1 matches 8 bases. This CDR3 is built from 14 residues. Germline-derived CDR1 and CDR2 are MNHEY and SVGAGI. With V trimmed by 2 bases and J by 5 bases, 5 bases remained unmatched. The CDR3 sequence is CASSYVTGDHEQYF. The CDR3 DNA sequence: TGTGCCAGCAGTTACGTGACAGGGGACCACGAGCAGTACTTC.

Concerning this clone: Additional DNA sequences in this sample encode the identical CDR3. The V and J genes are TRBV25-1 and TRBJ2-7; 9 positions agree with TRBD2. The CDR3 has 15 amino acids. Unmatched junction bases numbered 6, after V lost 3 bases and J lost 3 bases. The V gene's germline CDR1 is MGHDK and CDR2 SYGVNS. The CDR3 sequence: CASSDTGRGGYEQYF. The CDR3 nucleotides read TGTGCCAGCAGTGATACGGGGCGGGGGGGCTACGAGCAGTACTTC.

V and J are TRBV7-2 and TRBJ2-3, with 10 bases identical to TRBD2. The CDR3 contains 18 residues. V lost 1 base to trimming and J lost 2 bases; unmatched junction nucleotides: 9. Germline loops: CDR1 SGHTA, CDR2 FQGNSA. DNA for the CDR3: TGTGCCAGCAGCTTAGTGAGCGGGGGGGCCGCTGACACAGATACGCAGTATTTT. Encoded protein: CASSLVSGGAADTDTQYF.

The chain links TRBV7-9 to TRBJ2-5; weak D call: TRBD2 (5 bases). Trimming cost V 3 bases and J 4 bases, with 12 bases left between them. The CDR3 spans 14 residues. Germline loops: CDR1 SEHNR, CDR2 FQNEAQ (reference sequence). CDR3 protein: CASSLEAQSETQYF. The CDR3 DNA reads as TGTGCCAGCAGCTTGGAGGCCCAGTCAGAGACCCAGTACTTC.

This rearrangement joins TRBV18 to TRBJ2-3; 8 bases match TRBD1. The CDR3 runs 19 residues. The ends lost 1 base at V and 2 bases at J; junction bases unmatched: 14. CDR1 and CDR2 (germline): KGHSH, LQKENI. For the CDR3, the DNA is TGTGCCAGCTCACCACTTCGGACAGGGATATCCGACCTCACAGATACGCAGTATTTT. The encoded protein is CASSPLRTGISDLTDTQYF.

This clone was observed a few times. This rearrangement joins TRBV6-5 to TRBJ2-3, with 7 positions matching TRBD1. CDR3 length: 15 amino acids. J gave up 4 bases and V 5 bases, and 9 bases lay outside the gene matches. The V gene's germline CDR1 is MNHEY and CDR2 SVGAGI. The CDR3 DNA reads TGTGCCAGCAGTCGACTCAGGGACAGCTCAGATACGCAGTATTTT. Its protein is CASSRLRDSSDTQYF.

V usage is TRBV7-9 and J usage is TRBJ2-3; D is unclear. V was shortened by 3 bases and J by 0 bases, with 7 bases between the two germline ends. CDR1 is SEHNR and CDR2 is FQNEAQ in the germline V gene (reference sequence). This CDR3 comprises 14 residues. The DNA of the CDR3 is TGTGCCAGCAGCTTTTCGTCCAGCACAGATACGCAGTATTTT. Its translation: CASSFSSSTDTQYF.

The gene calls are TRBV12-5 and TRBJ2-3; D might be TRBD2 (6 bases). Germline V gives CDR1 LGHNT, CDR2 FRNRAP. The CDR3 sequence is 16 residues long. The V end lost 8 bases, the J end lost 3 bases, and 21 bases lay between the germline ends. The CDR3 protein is CASSSPISGSTDTQYF. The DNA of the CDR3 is TGTGCTAGTAGTTCCCCGATTAGCGGAAGTACAGATACGCAGTATTTT.

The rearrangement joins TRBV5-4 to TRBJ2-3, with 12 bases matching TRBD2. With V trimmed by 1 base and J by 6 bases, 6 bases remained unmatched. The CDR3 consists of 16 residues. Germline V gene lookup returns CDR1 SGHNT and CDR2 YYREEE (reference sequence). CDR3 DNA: TGTGCCAGCAGCTTGCGTACTAGCGGGGGGCGGGATACGCAGTATTTT. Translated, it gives CASSLRTSGGRDTQYF.

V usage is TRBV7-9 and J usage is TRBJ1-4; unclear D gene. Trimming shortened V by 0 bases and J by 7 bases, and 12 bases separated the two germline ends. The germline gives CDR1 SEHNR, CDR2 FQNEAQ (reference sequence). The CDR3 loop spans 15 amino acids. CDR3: CASSLASGLGEKLFF. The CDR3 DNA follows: TGTGCCAGCAGCTTAGCTAGCGGGCTAGGTGAAAAACTGTTTTTT.